These 10 T cell receptor beta chains originate from one sample sequenced in a study of cytomegalovirus exposure and HLA in healthy donors. In the PCR, 60 Vbeta and 13 Jbeta primers were used. This table comes from immunoSEQ multiplex PCR, and its TCRdb copy is limited to in-frame clones, with some not included. The sample holds fewer than 120,000 clones, approximately 79% seen once. Sample: PBMCs. The receptor source for this set is a man aged 30-40 years in good health and CMV-seropositive.

The J gene is TRBJ1-1, the V gene TRBV5-4, with a tentative D call TRBD1 (5 bases). CDR3 length: 12 residues. V was pared by 0 bases and J by 7 bases, with 7 bases between. Germline lookup yields CDR1 SGHNT and CDR2 YYREEE (reference sequence). The CDR3 spells CASSLDQGEAFF. The CDR3 coding sequence is TGTGCCAGCAGCTTGGACCAGGGTGAAGCTTTCTTT.

The genes are TRBV13 and TRBJ2-6; tentative D call: TRBD2 (6 bases). The CDR3 is 16 residues long. V lost 5 bases and J lost 0, with 11 bases in between. Looked up from germline, CDR1 is PRHDT and CDR2 is FYEKMQ (reference sequence). The CDR3 bases are TGTGCCAGCAGCCCCGGGGGTTACTCTGGGGCCAACGTCCTGACTTTC. The encoded protein is CASSPGGYSGANVLTF.

This chain joins TRBV5-6 and TRBJ2-2, with 8 bases aligning to TRBD1. Germline V lookup: CDR1 SGHDT, CDR2 YYEEEE. Trimming removed 3 bases from V and 5 bases from J; junction bases left unmatched: 9. The CDR3 runs to 16 residues. The CDR3 region has the DNA TGTGCCAGCAGCTCTATTGGACAGGGTAGGACCGGGGAGCTGTTTTTT. This translates into CASSSIGQGRTGELFF.

V is TRBV19 and J is TRBJ2-1, with D hard to call. CDR1 is LNHDA and CDR2 is SQIVND in the germline V gene (reference sequence). CDR3 length equals 12 residues. The V end lost 3 bases, the J end lost 8 bases, and 8 bases lay between the germline ends. CDR3 sequence reads: CASSMSPYEQFF. As DNA, the CDR3 is TGTGCCAGTAGTATGTCCCCCTATGAGCAGTTCTTC.

This clone was seen only a few times. The V gene is TRBV19, the J gene TRBJ1-1; TRBD1 matches at 10 bases. The CDR3 is 16 residues long. CDR1 and CDR2 (germline): LNHDA, SQIVND (reference sequence). V gave up 6 bases and J gave up 4 bases; unmatched junction bases: 11. This chain's CDR3 is CASRTGTGVDSTEAFF. In nucleotides, the CDR3 is TGTGCCAGTAGGACCGGGACAGGGGTGGATAGCACTGAAGCTTTCTTT. The full variable domain, with the rest looked up from reference TRBV19 and TRBJ1-1, is DGGITQSPKYLFRKEGQNVTLSCEQNLNHDAMYWYRQDPGQGLRLIYYSQIVNDFQKGDIAEGYSVSREKKESFPLTVTSAQKNPTAFYLCASRTGTGVDSTEAFFGQGTRLTVV.

The V call is TRBV15, the J call TRBJ1-3; D ambiguous. The CDR3 contains 18 residues. Trimming took off 4 bases at V and 0 bases at J, with 19 bases between the two ends. CDR1 LNHNV and CDR2 YYDKDF come from the germline V gene (reference sequence). The CDR3 region is CATSTRSKSGYSGNTIYF. The CDR3 nucleotides read TGTGCCACCAGCACTAGGAGTAAGAGCGGGTACTCTGGAAACACCATATATTTT.

In DNA form, the CDR3 reads TGTGCCAGCAGCTTACGACAGGTGGCGAACACTGAAGCTTTCTTT. Encoded protein: CASSLRQVANTEAFF. The rearrangement links TRBV7-2 to TRBJ1-1, with a weak D call TRBD1 (6 bases). CDR1 and CDR2 from the germline V gene are SGHTA and FQGNSA. The germline V and J ends were trimmed by 2 bases and 1 base, with 11 bases remaining between them. The CDR3 runs to 15 residues.

This sequence joins TRBV5-5 and TRBJ2-7, with D possibly matching TRBD1 (6 bases). The germline V and J ends were trimmed by 5 bases and 6 bases, with 12 bases remaining between them. The CDR3 length is 12 residues. The germline CDR1 and CDR2 sequences are SGHKS and YYEKEE (reference sequence). This CDR3 is CASRKVGGEQYF. The DNA of the CDR3 is TGTGCCAGCAGGAAGGTAGGGGGCGAGCAGTACTTC.

V and J are TRBV7-9 and TRBJ2-2; perhaps TRBD1 as D (5 bases). This CDR3 region has 16 residues. Germline V CDR1 and CDR2: SEHNR, FQNEAQ (reference sequence). V gave up 5 bases and J gave up 3 bases, with 16 bases separating them. The CDR3 sequence: CASSPRGAGHTGELFF. DNA of the CDR3: TGTGCCAGCAGCCCCCGTGGGGCAGGGCACACCGGGGAGCTGTTTTTT.

The chain employs TRBV4-1 and TRBJ2-7, with 10 bases matching TRBD2. This CDR3 region has 17 residues. The germline V gene has CDR1 MGHRA and CDR2 YSYEKL. The trim removed 1 base at V and 6 bases at J, leaving 12 bases unmatched. The CDR3 region has the DNA TGCGCCAGCAGCCAAGGGAGCCAGCGGGGGGGCCGGGGCGAGCAGTACTTC. It translates to CASSQGSQRGGRGEQYF.